This T cell receptor (beta chain) was profiled in a study of cytomegalovirus exposure and HLA in healthy donors. The assay was immunoSEQ multiplex PCR, and TCRdb's table has in-frame clones only and misses some. The table lists 200,000 to 250,000 clones, roughly 85% of them singletons. This clone has just one count. One end of the junction does not line up with germline, which may come from a read error. The CDR3 has 9 residues. CDR1 and CDR2 (germline): SSHAT, FNYEAQ (reference sequence). The receptor was isolated from a woman between 18 and 29 years old in good health and CMV-seronegative. Sequenced: PBMCs. This sequence joins TRBV7-7 and TRBJ2-1; no definite D call. The CDR3 is CASSPEQFF. In DNA form, the CDR3 reads TGTGCTAGCAGCCCCGAGCAGTTCTTC. Full variable domain (missing parts from reference TRBV7-7 and TRBJ2-1): GAGVSQSPRYKVTKRGQDVTLRCDPISSHATLYWYQQALGQGPEFLTYFNYEAQPDKSGLPSDRFSAERPEGSISTLTIQRTEQRDSAMYRCASSPEQFFGPGTRLTVL.